This T cell receptor beta chain came from a study of identical twins. cDNA molecules carried unique molecular identifiers, and template switching added a universal primer site. TCRdb fed the 5' RACE reads into MiXCR, producing one record per CDR3 protein. This sample has fewer than 900,000 distinct CDR3 sequences, with around 21% found just once. About this clonotype: Its specificity is not known.

Trimming took 3 bases from V and 2 from J, leaving 9 bases between them. CDR1 SGHNT and CDR2 YENEEA come from the germline V gene. This CDR3 comprises 14 residues. Findings of the study overall: A partial confounding effect on zero-insertion analyses could come from invariant MAIT and iNKT cells. Models, which agreed with sharing between unrelated individuals, nonetheless underestimated the out-of-frame TCR alpha sharing seen in monozygotic twins.

Healthy Caucasians, and only they, were the donors. The sample also formed part of further work on T cells expressing NK-cell markers.

The gene calls are TRBV11-3 and TRBJ2-3; no definite D call. Specimen: PBMCs. This clonotype originated in a woman aged 18-30 years in good health. CDR3 DNA: TGTGCCAGCAGCTTTAGCAGACTCACAGATACGCAGTATTTT. This gives the protein CASSFSRLTDTQYF. Variable domain in full (rest from reference TRBV11-3 and TRBJ2-3): EAGVVQSPRYKIIEKKQPVAFWCNPISGHNTLYWYLQNLGQGPELLIRYENEEAVDDSQLPKDRFSAERLKGVDSTLKIQPAELGDSAVYLCASSFSRLTDTQYFGPGTRLTVL.